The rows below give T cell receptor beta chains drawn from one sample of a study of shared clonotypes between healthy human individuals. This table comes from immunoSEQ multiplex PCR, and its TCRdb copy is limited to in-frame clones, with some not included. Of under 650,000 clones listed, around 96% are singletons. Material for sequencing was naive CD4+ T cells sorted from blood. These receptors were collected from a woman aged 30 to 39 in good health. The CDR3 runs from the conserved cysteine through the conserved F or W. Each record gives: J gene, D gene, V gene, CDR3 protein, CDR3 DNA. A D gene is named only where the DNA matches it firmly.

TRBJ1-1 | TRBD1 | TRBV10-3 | CAISEGAGGSSTEAFF | TGTGCCATCAGTGAAGGGGCAGGGGGCTCGAGTACTGAAGCTTTCTTT
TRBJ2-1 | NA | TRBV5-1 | CASSLRASSYNEQFF | TGCGCCAGCAGCTTGCGGGCGAGCTCCTACAATGAGCAGTTCTTC
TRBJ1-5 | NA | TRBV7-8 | CASSLDGSPSPQHF | TGTGCCAGCAGCTTAGACGGCAGCCCATCGCCCCAGCATTTT
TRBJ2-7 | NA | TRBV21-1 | CASSPQGGTSSHEQYF | TGTGCCAGCAGCCCTCAGGGGGGGACTAGCTCCCACGAGCAGTACTTC
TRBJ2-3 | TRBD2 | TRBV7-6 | CASSLEIWEGLTDTQYF | TGTGCCAGCAGCTTAGAAATCTGGGAGGGGCTCACAGATACGCAGTATTTT
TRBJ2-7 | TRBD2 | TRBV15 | CATSRRTSGPYEQYF | TGTGCCACCAGCCGAAGGACTAGCGGGCCCTACGAGCAGTACTTC
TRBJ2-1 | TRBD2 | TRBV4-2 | CASSQNLAGPYNEQFF | TGTGCCAGCAGCCAAAATTTAGCGGGACCCTACAATGAGCAGTTCTTC
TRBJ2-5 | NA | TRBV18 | CASSPRGETQYF | TGTGCCAGCTCACCACGGGGAGAGACCCAGTACTTC
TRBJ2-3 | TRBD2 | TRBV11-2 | CASSFAGLAGSDTQYF | TGTGCCAGCAGCTTTGCGGGACTAGCGGGATCCGATACGCAGTATTTT
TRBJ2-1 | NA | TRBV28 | CASRRLGTYNEQFF | TGTGCCAGCAGAAGACTAGGGACCTACAATGAGCAGTTCTTC
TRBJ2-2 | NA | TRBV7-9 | CASRKTNTGELFF | TGTGCCAGCAGAAAAACGAACACCGGGGAGCTGTTTTTT
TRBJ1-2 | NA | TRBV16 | CASSQSGEYGYTF | TGTGCCAGCAGCCAATCAGGGGAGTATGGCTACACCTTC
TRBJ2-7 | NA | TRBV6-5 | CASSYLGDPQPTEQYF | TGTGCCAGCAGTTACCTAGGTGACCCACAACCCACCGAGCAGTACTTC
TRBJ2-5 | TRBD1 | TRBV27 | CASKLTRDRGLETQYF | TGTGCCAGCAAACTAACCCGGGACAGGGGGCTGGAGACCCAGTACTTC
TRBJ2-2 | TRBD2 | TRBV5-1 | CASSRGDTGELFF | TGCGCCAGCAGTCGGGGGGACACCGGGGAGCTGTTTTTT
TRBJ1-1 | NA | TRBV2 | CASKRNTEAFF | TGTGCCAGCAAGAGGAACACTGAAGCTTTCTTT
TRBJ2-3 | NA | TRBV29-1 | CSVVSSTDTQYF | TGCAGCGTCGTAAGTAGCACAGATACGCAGTATTTT
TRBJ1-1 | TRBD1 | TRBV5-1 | CASSINRDRAFF | TGCGCCAGCAGCATAAACCGGGACAGGGCTTTCTTT
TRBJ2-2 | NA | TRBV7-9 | CASSLGTAPMGELFF | TGTGCCAGCAGCTTAGGGACTGCGCCTATGGGGGAGCTGTTTTTT
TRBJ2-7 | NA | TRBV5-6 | CASSSMLVMTSPSTYEQYF | TGTGCCAGCAGCTCAATGTTGGTTATGACGTCCCCCTCCACCTACGAGCAGTACTTC
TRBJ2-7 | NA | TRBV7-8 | CASSSRRGYFDEQYF | TGTGCCAGCAGCTCCCGAAGGGGGTATTTTGACGAGCAGTACTTC